The next 21 T cell receptor beta chains were all read from a single sample in a study of glioma-infiltrating T cells. The iRepertoire nested amplicon-rescue multiplex PCR amplified TCR alpha and beta CDR3s from RNA. MiXCR was run by TCRdb on the multiplex PCR reads, yielding one entry per CDR3 protein. The table lists roughly 350,000 distinct CDR3 sequences, more than 35% of them singletons. The sequenced sample consisted of glioma tissue, nonneoplastic brain tissue, or PBMCs (not recorded which). Source of these receptors: a human donor with low-grade glioma or glioblastoma, undergoing nonglioma brain surgery, or in good health (not recorded which).

As regards this clonotype: Given a much more abundant clone one base away, this may be a read error. V and J are TRBV28 and TRBJ2-1, with 7 bases fitting TRBD2. There are 14 residues in the CDR3. CDR1 and CDR2 (germline): MDHEN, SYDVKM. V was clipped by 10 bases and J by 10 bases; unmatched bases: 16. In nucleotides, the CDR3 is TGTGCCATCCATACTAGCGCGAAACCCTACGAGCAGTTCTTC. This codes for CAIHTSAKPYEQFF.

As to this clonotype: A much larger clone sits a single nucleotide away, making a read error possible. V gene TRBV7-2 combines with J gene TRBJ2-2, with D perhaps matching TRBD2 (6 bases). CDR3 length: 14 residues. From germline, CDR1 is SGHTA and CDR2 FQGNSA. CDR3 DNA: TGTGCCGGCAGCCGCGACGCTAGCGCCGGGGAGCTGTTTTTT. This gives the protein CAGSRDASAGELFF.

Comments on this clonotype: This could be a read error, since a much larger clone is one nucleotide away. This rearrangement joins TRBV6-6 to TRBJ2-1, with TRBD2 matching over 7 bases. V dropped 2 bases and J dropped 7; count of bases not matched to a gene: 14. CDR3 length: 17 amino acids. In germline, CDR1 is MNHNY, CDR2 SVGAGI (reference sequence). CDR3 DNA: TGTGCCAGCAGTTACGATGTCCGGACTAGTCCGAAGAATGAGCAGTTCTTC. This encodes CASSYDVRTSPKNEQFF.

This sequence joins TRBV7-2 and TRBJ1-4; 9 bases match TRBD1. There are 16 residues in the CDR3. J gave up 8 bases and V 1 base, and 8 bases lay outside the gene matches. CDR1 is SGHTA, CDR2 FQGNSA, per germline. The CDR3 region is CASSLDLTGTGEKLFF. The CDR3 DNA reads as TGTGCCAGCAGCTTAGACCTGACAGGGACAGGGGAAAAACTGTTTTTT.

This clonotype was recorded many times. The V call is TRBV27, the J call TRBJ2-7; 11 bases are a match to TRBD2. The V gene end was trimmed by 6 bases and the J gene end by 3 bases; junction bases not matched to a gene: 13. This CDR3 comprises 17 residues. Germline CDR1 reads MNHEY; CDR2 reads SMNVEV (reference sequence). The CDR3: CASRKSGTSGTYYEQYF. As DNA, the CDR3 is TGTGCCAGCAGAAAGTCCGGGACTAGCGGAACCTACTACGAGCAGTACTTC.

This clonotype was detected only a few times. The chain links TRBV28 to TRBJ1-1, with TRBD1 matching 9 bases. Unmatched junction bases numbered 12, after V lost 5 bases and J lost 8 bases. This CDR3 is 15 amino acids long. Germline assignment: CDR1 MDHEN and CDR2 SYDVKM. The CDR3 DNA is TGTGCCAGCAGTATACCACTGACAGGGGGAGCCGAAGCTTTCTTT. Amino acids: CASSIPLTGGAEAFF.

The chain employs TRBV28 and TRBJ2-2; TRBD1 might be the D (6 bases). Trimming stripped 7 bases from V and 5 bases from J, with 23 bases between. Germline CDR1 MDHEN, CDR2 SYDVKM. The CDR3 consists of 17 residues. The CDR3 loop reads CASTPVGAGRGTGELFF. The CDR3 DNA is TGTGCCAGCACTCCCGTGGGGGCAGGGCGCGGTACCGGGGAGCTGTTTTTT.

This clonotype was counted at least ten times. This is likely a read error, given that the CDR3 carries no conserved phenylalanine or tryptophan at its end. Because the CDR3's place on the DNA is in doubt, the DNA is left out and the CDR3 is given as listed by TCRdb. The gene calls are TRBV20-1 and TRBJ1-1. The CDR3 length is 9 residues, termini included. Germline V CDR1 and CDR2: DFQATT, SNEGSKA (reference sequence). The chain's CDR3 is CSAGPRPST.

For this clonotype: A read error may produce the germline difference seen at one junction end. The gene calls are TRBV27 and TRBJ2-1; 9 nucleotides match TRBD2. The germline V gene encodes CDR1 MNHEY and CDR2 SMNVEV (reference sequence). The CDR3 runs 18 residues. The CDR3 DNA reads as TGTGCCAGCATTTTATCGGCGGGAGGGCCTCGATTGTACAATAAGCAGTTCTTC. Protein sequence: CASILSAGGPRLYNKQFF.

The rearrangement uses TRBV7-9 and TRBJ2-7; no reliable D call. The CDR3 totals 15 residues. Trimming cost V 4 bases and J 1 base, with 14 bases left between them. CDR1 and CDR2 from the germline V gene are SEHNR and FQNEAQ (reference sequence). In DNA, the CDR3 is TGTGCCAGCAGCTCAAGGTCGAAGACTTCCTACGAGCAGTACTTC. Amino acids: CASSSRSKTSYEQYF. Variable domain in full (rest from reference TRBV7-9 and TRBJ2-7): DTGVSQNPRHKITKRGQNVTFRCDPISEHNRLYWYRQTLGQGPEFLTYFQNEAQLEKSRLLSDRFSAERPKGSFSTLEIQRTEQGDSAMYLCASSSRSKTSYEQYFGPGTRLTVT.

The table lists this clonotype with many counts. The chain joins TRBV15 to TRBJ2-1; tentatively, D is TRBD2 (6 bases). CDR1 and CDR2 (germline): LNHNV, YYDKDF (reference sequence). The CDR3 covers 14 residues. V lost 5 bases and J lost 4, with 12 bases in between. For the CDR3, the DNA is TGTGCCACCAGCCGCCGGGACTCGTACAATGAGCAGTTCTTC. Its protein product is CATSRRDSYNEQFF.

This chain links TRBV7-2 with TRBJ2-7; TRBD1 matches at 9 bases. Germline V gene sequence: CDR1 SGHTA, CDR2 FQGNSA. This CDR3 region has 16 residues. Germline trimming cut 5 bases from V and 3 bases from J; bases unmatched to any gene: 11. CDR3 sequence (DNA): TGTGCCAGCAGCCAGGGACAGGGATTCACCGTCTACGAGCAGTACTTC. Translated: CASSQGQGFTVYEQYF.

This clonotype came up many times. The rearrangement links TRBV15 to TRBJ1-2; D is uncertain. Germline CDR1 and CDR2: LNHNV and YYDKDF (reference sequence). The CDR3 has 18 amino acids. V dropped 0 bases and J dropped 5 bases, with 22 bases sitting between them. The CDR3 sequence: CATSREVGPAASSYGYTF. DNA for the CDR3: TGTGCCACCAGCAGAGAGGTAGGGCCGGCAGCATCCTCGTATGGCTACACCTTC.

The genes are TRBV15 and TRBJ2-7; TRBD1 matches 8 bases. CDR3 size: 15 residues. Germline V CDR1 and CDR2: LNHNV, YYDKDF (reference sequence). The V gene end was trimmed by 4 bases and the J gene end by 3 bases; junction bases not matched to a gene: 8. The CDR3 protein is CATSTSPGGFYEQYF. CDR3 sequence (DNA): TGTGCCACCAGCACATCCCCAGGGGGCTTCTACGAGCAGTACTTC.

In nucleotides, the CDR3 is TGTGCCAGCAGCTTGACAGGTTGGAGGAGTGGTTACACTGAAGCTTTCTTT. It is translated as CASSLTGWRSGYTEAFF. V usage is TRBV5-6 and J usage is TRBJ1-1, with D possibly matching TRBD1 (5 bases). The V and J ends lost 1 base and 3 bases respectively, with 19 bases between them. Germline-derived CDR1 and CDR2 are SGHDT and YYEEEE. The CDR3 has 17 amino acids. Variable domain in full (rest from reference TRBV5-6 and TRBJ1-1): DAGVTQSPTHLIKTRGQQVTLRCSPKSGHDTVSWYQQALGQGPQFIFQYYEEEERQRGNFPDRFSGHQFPNYSSELNVNALLLGDSALYLCASSLTGWRSGYTEAFFGQGTRLTVV.

This clonotype occurred a few times. The chain's CDR3 is CASSPGQRVGEQYF. The CDR3 DNA reads TGCGCCAGCAGCCCCGGACAGCGGGTTGGGGAGCAGTACTTC. This chain connects TRBV5-1 to TRBJ2-7; either TRBD1 or TRBD2 may supply D (6 bases each). CDR1 and CDR2 (germline): SGHRS, YFSETQ. The CDR3 has 14 residues. Trimming pared 4 bases from V and 7 bases from J, leaving 18 bases between.

Turning to this clonotype: Since a much larger clone is just one base distant, this may be a read error. The chain recombines TRBV28 with TRBJ1-1, with D unresolved. Germline CDR1 is MDHEN and CDR2 is SYDVKM. The CDR3 has 12 amino acids. The V end lost 5 bases, the J end lost 10 bases, and 14 bases lay between the germline ends. In DNA form, the CDR3 reads TGTGCCAGCAGTCCCCAAAGGTCCAGAGCTTTCTTT. Amino acids: CASSPQRSRAFF.

This clonotype occurred many times. The chain couples TRBV28 to TRBJ2-1, with D tentatively TRBD1 (5 bases). Between the trimmed V and J ends, which lost 4 bases and 4 bases, there was a span of 11 bases. Germline V CDR1 and CDR2: MDHEN, SYDVKM. The CDR3 totals 14 residues. CDR3 coding DNA: TGTGCCAGCAGTTCAGGGTCCGATTACAATGAGCAGTTCTTC. Protein: CASSSGSDYNEQFF.

This clonotype has at least ten counts. The chain recombines TRBV6-2 or TRBV6-3 with TRBJ1-1; perhaps TRBD1 as D (5 bases). Per germline, CDR1 MNHEY and CDR2 SVGEGT. CDR3 length equals 14 residues. Trimming pared 6 bases from V and 1 base from J, leaving 12 bases between. In DNA form, the CDR3 reads TGTGCCAGCAGCAGTGACAGAAAGAACACTGAAGCTTTCTTT. It yields the protein CASSSDRKNTEAFF.

V and J are TRBV5-1 and TRBJ2-3; D not certain. The germline V and J ends were trimmed by 4 bases and 4 bases, with 10 bases remaining between them. Germline V gene sequence: CDR1 SGHRS, CDR2 YFSETQ. The CDR3 runs to 13 residues. The CDR3 bases are TGCGCCAGCAGCCAGGCTAGTGCAGATACGCAGTATTTT. Protein product: CASSQASADTQYF. Full variable domain (remainder filled in from reference TRBV5-1 and TRBJ2-3): KAGVTQTPRYLIKTRGQQVTLSCSPISGHRSVSWYQQTPGQGLQFLFEYFSETQRNKGNFPGRFSGRQFSNSRSEMNVSTLELGDSALYLCASSQASADTQYFGPGTRLTVL.

About this clonotype: The CDR3 does not end in the conserved phenylalanine or tryptophan, so this is likely a read error. In DNA, the CDR3 is TGCAGTGCTGGGCCGGCAGGGAATTCACCCCTCCACTCT. It specifies CSAGPAGNSPLHS. The chain joins TRBV20-1 to TRBJ1-6; D may be TRBD1 (5 bases). The germline V gene encodes CDR1 DFQATT and CDR2 SNEGSKA (reference sequence). Between the trimmed V and J ends, which lost 5 bases and 7 bases, there was a span of 12 bases. This CDR3 is 13 amino acids long.